Listed here are 6 T cell receptor beta chains from one sample, sequenced in a study of patients and donors after allogeneic stem cell transplantation. TCRdb reanalysed the RT-PCR reads using MiXCR and keeps one entry per CDR3 protein. The sample comprises about 230,000 distinct CDR3 sequences, around 14% of which are singletons, and roughly 11% rests with the top ten. Sample: blood, either unsorted or a sorted T cell fraction (not recorded which). These receptors all come from a human donor who was either an allogeneic HSCT recipient or a stem cell or donor lymphocyte infusion donor (not recorded which). It is not recorded whose cells these are; they may come from a transplant donor.

This chain links TRBV5-6 with TRBJ2-1, with 13 bases that match TRBD2. The CDR3 totals 17 residues. Germline values: CDR1 SGHDT, CDR2 YYEEEE. V lost 0 bases, J lost 8 bases, and 8 bases stayed unmatched. CDR3 bases: TGTGCCAGCAGCTTGGTACTAGCGGGAGGGCCTGAGGATGAGCAGTTCTTC. Its protein is CASSLVLAGGPEDEQFF.

The sample holds one count of this clonotype. V is TRBV14 and J is TRBJ1-2; perhaps TRBD1 as D (5 bases). The CDR3 contains 15 residues. V dropped 0 bases and J dropped 2 bases, with 10 bases sitting between them. Germline loops: CDR1 SGHDN, CDR2 FVKESK. For the CDR3, the DNA is TGTGCCAGCAGCCAAGATCTTCGACAGAACTATGGCTACACCTTC. Translating it yields CASSQDLRQNYGYTF.

The rearrangement joins TRBV7-7 to TRBJ2-6; 8 bases align to TRBD1. Germline CDR1 reads SSHAT; CDR2 reads FNYEAQ (reference sequence). Trimming cost V 5 bases and J 0 bases; bases outside gene matches: 6. The length of the CDR3 is 17 residues. The CDR3: CASSTQGASSGANVLTF. The CDR3 coding sequence is TGTGCCAGCAGCACCCAGGGGGCAAGCTCTGGGGCCAACGTCCTGACTTTC.

This chain connects TRBV30 to TRBJ1-6; the D is unclear. Trimming took 3 bases from V and 7 from J, leaving 10 bases between them. This CDR3 region has 13 residues. Germline V gene sequence: CDR1 GTSNPN, CDR2 SVGIG (reference sequence). The CDR3 protein is CAWRESGNSPLHF. The CDR3 DNA reads TGTGCCTGGAGAGAAAGTGGAAATTCACCCCTCCACTTT. Supplemented by reference TRBV30 and TRBJ1-6, the full variable domain reads SQTIHQWPATLVQPVGSPLSLECTVEGTSNPNLYWYRQAAGRGLQLLFYSVGIGQISSEVPQNLSASRPQDRQFILSSKKLLLSDSGFYLCAWRESGNSPLHFGNGTRLTVT.

This clonotype was seen more than once but under ten times. This chain's CDR3 is CSASRQRNTEAFF. The CDR3 coding sequence is TGCAGTGCTAGTAGGCAGAGGAACACTGAAGCTTTCTTT. The rearrangement joins TRBV20-1 to TRBJ1-1, with D hard to call. This CDR3 region has 13 residues. Germline V CDR1 and CDR2: DFQATT, SNEGSKA (reference sequence). V lost 3 bases, J lost 1 base, and 9 bases lay in between.

This chain connects TRBV3-1 to TRBJ2-1, with D possibly matching TRBD2 (5 bases). Germline assignment: CDR1 LGHDT and CDR2 YNNKEL (reference sequence). Trimming removed 1 base at V and 8 bases at J, with 12 bases between. The CDR3 has 14 residues. CDR3 bases: TGTGCCAGCAGCCAAGGAGGGAGTATCGATGAGCAGTTCTTC. This gives the protein CASSQGGSIDEQFF.